This is a list of T cell receptor beta chains from one sample in a study of cytomegalovirus exposure and HLA in healthy donors. TCRdb keeps only in-frame clones here, not all; method: immunoSEQ multiplex PCR. This table has 180,000 or so clones, around 86% appearing once. Sequencing input: PBMCs. These receptors were collected from a man aged 18 to 30 in good health and CMV-seropositive. Each CDR3 is given with its conserved first and last residue. Fields, in order: CDR3 DNA, CDR3 protein, J gene, V gene, D gene, clone size. The D gene is left open where the match is weak. Part of the rows lack a size; the others show once, few, many or a class for expanded clones.

TGTGCCAGCTCACCGACTAGCGGGAGTAACGAGCAGTACTTC	CASSPTSGSNEQYF	TRBJ2-7	TRBV18	TRBD2	NA
TGTGCCATCAGTCGGCCAGGGGTGACCACTGAAGCTTTCTTT	CAISRPGVTTEAFF	TRBJ1-1	TRBV10-3	NA	NA
TGTGCCAGTAGTATAGAGCCCAGGGGGCCGGGTGATACGCAGTATTTT	CASSIEPRGPGDTQYF	TRBJ2-3	TRBV19	TRBD1	NA
TGCGCCAGCAGGCGGGCCCCGAAGGAGGAGACCCAGTACTTC	CASRRAPKEETQYF	TRBJ2-5	TRBV5-1	NA	NA
TGTGCCAGCAGCCTGGGGACAGGGGGATCCTACGAGCAGTACTTC	CASSLGTGGSYEQYF	TRBJ2-7	TRBV5-6	TRBD1	once
TGTGCCAGCAGCGTAGCCAGTTCCGAGACCCAGTACTTC	CASSVASSETQYF	TRBJ2-5	TRBV9	NA	NA
TGTGCCAGCGTAGCGGAGCTGAACACCGGGGAGCTGTTTTTT	CASVAELNTGELFF	TRBJ2-2	TRBV2	NA	NA
TGTGCCAGCAGCGCAACCGGGACAGGGGCACCCGAGCAGTACTTC	CASSATGTGAPEQYF	TRBJ2-7	TRBV6-1	TRBD1	NA
TGTGCCAGCAGCGTAATGGAAGGGAGGGAGACCCAGTACTTC	CASSVMEGRETQYF	TRBJ2-5	TRBV9	NA	NA
TGTGCCAGTAGTATAGGGCCTAGCGAAGCCTACGAGCAGTACTTC	CASSIGPSEAYEQYF	TRBJ2-7	TRBV19	NA	NA
TGCGCCAGCAGCTTCCGGGACACTGAGCAGTTCTTC	CASSFRDTEQFF	TRBJ2-1	TRBV5-1	NA	NA
TGTGCCAGTGGACAGGGGGCTGAGCAGTACTTC	CASGQGAEQYF	TRBJ2-7	TRBV14	TRBD1	NA
TGTGCCAGCAGCCAAGATCGTTTCAATGAGCAGTTCTTC	CASSQDRFNEQFF	TRBJ2-1	TRBV4-2	NA	NA
TGTGCCAGCAGCGTATTGGCGGGAGGGCTTTTGTATTTT	CASSVLAGGLLYF	TRBJ2-3	TRBV9	TRBD2	NA
TGTGCCAGCACGCTAGCGGGAGGGCCGGGGGAGCAGTACTTC	CASTLAGGPGEQYF	TRBJ2-7	TRBV28	TRBD2	NA
TGTGCCAGCACCTCCCAGGGGGCGCTGGATAACGGCTACACCTTC	CASTSQGALDNGYTF	TRBJ1-2	TRBV7-9	TRBD1	NA
TGTGCCAGCAGCCCAGGGGGGACTGAAGCTTTCTTT	CASSPGGTEAFF	TRBJ1-1	TRBV7-6	TRBD1	NA
TGTGCCACCCGAAGTGCAGGGCAAGAGACCCAGTACTTC	CATRSAGQETQYF	TRBJ2-5	TRBV15	NA	NA
TGTGCCACCAGCAGGGATACTCCGGGACAGGGGTATGGCTACACCTTC	CATSRDTPGQGYGYTF	TRBJ1-2	TRBV15	TRBD1	NA
TGTGCCAGCAGCTTGGCCCCCCAGAAAACAGGGTTTAATTCACCCCTCCACTTT	CASSLAPQKTGFNSPLHF	TRBJ1-6	TRBV5-6	NA	NA
TGTGCCAGCAGCTTAGGGGGGGGCCTTAATACGCAGTATTTT	CASSLGGGLNTQYF	TRBJ2-3	TRBV7-6	NA	once
TGCAGCGCCCACCTCTCAGGACTCATGAACACTGAAGCTTTCTTT	CSAHLSGLMNTEAFF	TRBJ1-1	TRBV29-1	NA	NA
TGTGCCAGCAGCTTAGGAGCGGGGGCCACCTACGAGCAGTACTTC	CASSLGAGATYEQYF	TRBJ2-7	TRBV11-2	TRBD2	NA
TGTGCCAGCAGTACTACCGGGACAGGGGATGGCTACACCTTC	CASSTTGTGDGYTF	TRBJ1-2	TRBV28	TRBD1	few
TGTGCCAGCAGTCAGACAGGGTGGGTGTTCTTC	CASSQTGWVFF	TRBJ2-1	TRBV2	TRBD1	NA
TGTGCCAGCAGCCCCGACAGGGAGGAGGCGTTCTTC	CASSPDREEAFF	TRBJ2-1	TRBV11-2	NA	NA
TGTGCCAGCAGTTTAGCGTACCAAGAGACCCAGTACTTC	CASSLAYQETQYF	TRBJ2-5	TRBV27	NA	NA
TGTGCCAGCAGCCCTCCGGGGGGCGATGAAAAACTGTTTTTT	CASSPPGGDEKLFF	TRBJ1-4	TRBV7-9	NA	once
TGTGGAGCAGACAGTTCGAATCAGCCCCAGCATTTT	CGADSSNQPQHF	TRBJ1-5	TRBV5-7	NA	NA
TGTGCCAGCAGTGAGCAGGGGGGTACAGATACGCAGTATTTT	CASSEQGGTDTQYF	TRBJ2-3	TRBV2	NA	NA
TGTGCCAGTTCCAGGGGGAATCAGCCCCAGCATTTT	CASSRGNQPQHF	TRBJ1-5	TRBV27	TRBD1	few
TGTGCCAGCTATCCCGCCAGGGGACACATTCAGATCGGGGAGCTGTTTTTT	CASYPARGHIQIGELFF	TRBJ2-2	TRBV28	NA	NA
TGTGCCAGCAGCGTATCTACCGGAACGGGGTACGAGCAGTACTTC	CASSVSTGTGYEQYF	TRBJ2-7	TRBV9	NA	NA
TGTGCCAGCAGTGAAGGGGGCAAGGATGGCTACACCTTC	CASSEGGKDGYTF	TRBJ1-2	TRBV6-5	TRBD1	NA
TGTGCCAGCAGTTTAGCGGGAGTCGGCACAGATACGCAGTATTTT	CASSLAGVGTDTQYF	TRBJ2-3	TRBV28	TRBD2	NA
TGCAGCGTTGGCAGCGGGGGGGCGGAGCAGTTCTTC	CSVGSGGAEQFF	TRBJ2-1	TRBV29-1	TRBD2	NA
TGTGCCAGCAGCTCGAGACTAGATAGGGACAATGAGCAGTTCTTC	CASSSRLDRDNEQFF	TRBJ2-1	TRBV13	NA	once
TGTGCCAGCAGCTCACAAGCGGGAGGGTCATATGAGCAGTTCTTC	CASSSQAGGSYEQFF	TRBJ2-1	TRBV7-6	TRBD2	NA
TGCGCCAGCAGCTTGTCAGAGGTCACAGATACGCAGTATTTT	CASSLSEVTDTQYF	TRBJ2-3	TRBV5-1	NA	NA
TGTGCCAGCAGTTTGTCCGGGACAGAAAAACTGTTTTTT	CASSLSGTEKLFF	TRBJ1-4	TRBV28	NA	NA
TGTGCCAGCAGCCGGCGGGACAGGGGTTTTTCACCCCTCCACTTT	CASSRRDRGFSPLHF	TRBJ1-6	TRBV7-2	TRBD1	NA
TGTGCCAGCAGCGTAACTTCCGGGGAGCTGTTTTTT	CASSVTSGELFF	TRBJ2-2	TRBV9	NA	NA
TGTGCCAGCAGCTATAGCGGGGGCCCCTACAATGAGCAGTTCTTC	CASSYSGGPYNEQFF	TRBJ2-1	TRBV7-3	TRBD2	once
TGTGCCAGCAGTTACGGAGGAGGAGGGAACTATGGCTACACCTTC	CASSYGGGGNYGYTF	TRBJ1-2	TRBV6-5	NA	NA
TGCGCCAGCAGCCATGGACAGAAGGTCGGGGAGCTGTTTTTT	CASSHGQKVGELFF	TRBJ2-2	TRBV4-3	NA	NA
TGTGCCAGCAGTTACTCTTTGGGATTCGGGGTCATTCAGTACTTC	CASSYSLGFGVIQYF	TRBJ2-4	TRBV6-5	NA	once